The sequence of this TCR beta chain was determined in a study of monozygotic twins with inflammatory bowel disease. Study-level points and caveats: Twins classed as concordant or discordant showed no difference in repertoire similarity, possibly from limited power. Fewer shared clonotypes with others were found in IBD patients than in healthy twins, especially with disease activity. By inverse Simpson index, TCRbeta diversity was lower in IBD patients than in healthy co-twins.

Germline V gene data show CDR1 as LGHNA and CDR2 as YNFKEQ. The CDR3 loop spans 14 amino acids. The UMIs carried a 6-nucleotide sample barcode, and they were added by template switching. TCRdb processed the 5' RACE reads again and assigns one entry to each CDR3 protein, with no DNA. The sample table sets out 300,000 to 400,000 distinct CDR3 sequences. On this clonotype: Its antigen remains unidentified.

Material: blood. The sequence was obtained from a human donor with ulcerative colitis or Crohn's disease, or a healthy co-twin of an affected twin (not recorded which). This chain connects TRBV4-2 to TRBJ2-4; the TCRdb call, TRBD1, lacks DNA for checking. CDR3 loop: CASSQGQERGIQYF.